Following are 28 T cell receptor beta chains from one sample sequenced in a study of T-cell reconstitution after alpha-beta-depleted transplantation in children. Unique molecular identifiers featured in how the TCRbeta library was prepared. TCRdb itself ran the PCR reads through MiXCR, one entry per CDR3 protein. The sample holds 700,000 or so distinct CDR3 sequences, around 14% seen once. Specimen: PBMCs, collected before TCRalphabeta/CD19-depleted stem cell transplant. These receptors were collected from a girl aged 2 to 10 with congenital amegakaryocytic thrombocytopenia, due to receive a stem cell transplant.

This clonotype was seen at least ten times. The CDR3 protein is CASGGGWNTGELFF. The CDR3 coding sequence is TGTGCCAGCGGCGGGGGCTGGAACACCGGGGAGCTGTTTTTT. The chain couples TRBV27 to TRBJ2-2; maybe TRBD2 (7 bases). The CDR3 runs 14 residues. Germline loops: CDR1 MNHEY, CDR2 SMNVEV (reference sequence). V dropped 8 bases and J dropped 1 base, with 11 bases sitting between them.

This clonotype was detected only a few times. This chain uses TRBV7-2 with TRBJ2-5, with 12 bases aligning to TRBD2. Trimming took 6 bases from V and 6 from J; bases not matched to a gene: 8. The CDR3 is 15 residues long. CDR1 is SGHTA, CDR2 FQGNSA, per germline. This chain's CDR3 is CASRPTSGSVKTQYF. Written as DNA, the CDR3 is TGTGCCAGCAGACCGACTAGCGGGAGTGTAAAGACCCAGTACTTC.

The CDR3 sequence: CARSQGRVSYGYTF. The CDR3 DNA reads as TGTGCCAGGAGCCAGGGGCGGGTCAGCTATGGCTACACCTTC. V and J are TRBV7-2 and TRBJ1-2; weak D call: TRBD1 (6 bases). This CDR3 contains 14 residues. Germline V gives CDR1 SGHTA, CDR2 FQGNSA. Deletions cut 9 bases from V and 4 bases from J, with 18 bases between.

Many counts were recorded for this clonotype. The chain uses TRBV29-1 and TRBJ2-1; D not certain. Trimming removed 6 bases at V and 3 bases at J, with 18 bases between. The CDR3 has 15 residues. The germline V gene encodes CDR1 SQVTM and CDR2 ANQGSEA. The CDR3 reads CSVSGSERHYNEQFF. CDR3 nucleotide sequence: TGCAGCGTCTCTGGCAGCGAGAGACACTACAATGAGCAGTTCTTC.

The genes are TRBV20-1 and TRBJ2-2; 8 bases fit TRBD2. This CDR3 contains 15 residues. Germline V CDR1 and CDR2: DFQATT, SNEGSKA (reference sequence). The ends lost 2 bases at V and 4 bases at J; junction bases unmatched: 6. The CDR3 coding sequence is TGCAGTGCTAGACCGGGAGGGCCGAGCACCGGGGAGCTGTTTTTT. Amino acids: CSARPGGPSTGELFF.

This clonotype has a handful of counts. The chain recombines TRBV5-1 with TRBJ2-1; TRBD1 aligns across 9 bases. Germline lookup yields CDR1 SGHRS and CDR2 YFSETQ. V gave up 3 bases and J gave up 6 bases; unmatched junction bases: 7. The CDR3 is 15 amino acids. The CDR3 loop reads CASSWGQGLINEQFF. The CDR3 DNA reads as TGCGCCAGCAGCTGGGGACAGGGCTTAATCAATGAGCAGTTCTTC.

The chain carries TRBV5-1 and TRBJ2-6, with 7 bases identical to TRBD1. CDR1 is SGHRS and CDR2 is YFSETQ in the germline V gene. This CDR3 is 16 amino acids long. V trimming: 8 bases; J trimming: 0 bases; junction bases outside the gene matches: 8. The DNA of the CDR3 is TGCGCCAGTCTGGGACAGAGAACCTCTGGGGCCAACGTCCTGACTTTC. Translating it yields CASLGQRTSGANVLTF.

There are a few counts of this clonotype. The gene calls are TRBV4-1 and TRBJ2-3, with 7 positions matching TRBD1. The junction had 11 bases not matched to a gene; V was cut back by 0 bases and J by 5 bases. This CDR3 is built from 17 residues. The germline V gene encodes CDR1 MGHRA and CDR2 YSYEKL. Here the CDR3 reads CASSQEPLRQGLDTQYF. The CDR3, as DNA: TGCGCCAGCAGCCAAGAACCGTTGAGACAGGGCCTAGATACGCAGTATTTT.

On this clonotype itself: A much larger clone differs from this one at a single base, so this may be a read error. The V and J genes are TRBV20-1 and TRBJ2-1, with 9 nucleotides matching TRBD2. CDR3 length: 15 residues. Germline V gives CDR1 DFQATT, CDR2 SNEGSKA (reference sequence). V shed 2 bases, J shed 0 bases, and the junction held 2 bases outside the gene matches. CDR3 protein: CSARYSGSSYNEQFF. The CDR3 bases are TGCAGTGCTAGATATAGCGGGAGCTCCTACAATGAGCAGTTCTTC.

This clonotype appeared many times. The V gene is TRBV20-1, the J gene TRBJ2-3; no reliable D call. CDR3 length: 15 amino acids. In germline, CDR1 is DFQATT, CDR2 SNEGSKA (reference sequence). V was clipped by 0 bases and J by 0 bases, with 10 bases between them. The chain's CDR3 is CSARDPGSSTDTQYF. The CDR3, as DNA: TGCAGTGCTAGAGACCCAGGCAGCAGCACAGATACGCAGTATTTT.

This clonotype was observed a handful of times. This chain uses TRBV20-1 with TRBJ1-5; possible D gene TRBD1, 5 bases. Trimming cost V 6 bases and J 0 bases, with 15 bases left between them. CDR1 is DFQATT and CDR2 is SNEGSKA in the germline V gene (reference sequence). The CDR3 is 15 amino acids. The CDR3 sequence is CSAYRDPHSNQPQHF. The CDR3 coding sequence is TGCAGTGCCTACCGGGACCCTCATAGCAATCAGCCCCAGCATTTT.

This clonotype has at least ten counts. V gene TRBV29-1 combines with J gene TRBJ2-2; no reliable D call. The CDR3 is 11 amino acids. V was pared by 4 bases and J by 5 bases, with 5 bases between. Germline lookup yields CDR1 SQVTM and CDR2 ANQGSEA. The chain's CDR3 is CSVGSTGELFF. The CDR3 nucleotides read TGCAGCGTTGGAAGTACCGGGGAGCTGTTTTTT.

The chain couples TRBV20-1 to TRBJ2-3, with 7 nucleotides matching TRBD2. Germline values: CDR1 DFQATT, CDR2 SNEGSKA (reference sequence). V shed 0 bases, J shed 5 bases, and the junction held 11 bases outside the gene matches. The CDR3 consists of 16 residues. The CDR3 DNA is TGCAGTGCTAGAGAAGTAGGCGGGAGAAGATTAGATACGCAGTATTTT. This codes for CSAREVGGRRLDTQYF.

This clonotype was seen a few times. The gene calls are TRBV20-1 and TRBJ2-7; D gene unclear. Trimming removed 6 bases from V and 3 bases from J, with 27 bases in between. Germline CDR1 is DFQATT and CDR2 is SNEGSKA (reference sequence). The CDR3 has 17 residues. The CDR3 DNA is TGCAGTGCCCGAGAAGGTTTACAGAAACCGACCTACTACGAGCAGTACTTC. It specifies CSAREGLQKPTYYEQYF.

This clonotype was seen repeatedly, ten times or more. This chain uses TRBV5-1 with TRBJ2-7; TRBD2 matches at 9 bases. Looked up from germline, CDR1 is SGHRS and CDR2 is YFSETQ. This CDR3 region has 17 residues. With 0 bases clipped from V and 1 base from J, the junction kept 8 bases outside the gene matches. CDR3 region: CASSLVGSGSGSYEQYF. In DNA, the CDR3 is TGCGCCAGCAGCTTGGTTGGTAGCGGGAGTGGTTCCTACGAGCAGTACTTC.

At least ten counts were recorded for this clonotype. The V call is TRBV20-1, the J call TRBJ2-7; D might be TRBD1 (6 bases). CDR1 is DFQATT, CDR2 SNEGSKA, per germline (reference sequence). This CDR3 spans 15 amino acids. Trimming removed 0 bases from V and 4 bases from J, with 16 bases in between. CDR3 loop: CSARDTRDNSYEQYF. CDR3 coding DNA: TGCAGTGCTAGAGATACCCGGGACAATTCTTACGAGCAGTACTTC.

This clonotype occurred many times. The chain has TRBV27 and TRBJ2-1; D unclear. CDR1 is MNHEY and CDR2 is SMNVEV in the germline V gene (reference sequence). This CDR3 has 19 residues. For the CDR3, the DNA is TGTGGCTTGTCCCTGAACCGAACAAATTGGCCCGATGGTCTCAATGAGCAGTTCTTC. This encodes CGLSLNRTNWPDGLNEQFF.

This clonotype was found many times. The CDR3 nucleotides read TGCGCCAGCAGAAAATTAGCGGGAGCATACAATGAGCAGTTCTTC. Encoded protein: CASRKLAGAYNEQFF. The genes are TRBV5-1 and TRBJ2-1; TRBD2 matches 9 bases. Germline loops: CDR1 SGHRS, CDR2 YFSETQ. The CDR3 extends over 15 amino acids. V shed 5 bases and J 4 bases; nucleotides not matched to a gene: 7.

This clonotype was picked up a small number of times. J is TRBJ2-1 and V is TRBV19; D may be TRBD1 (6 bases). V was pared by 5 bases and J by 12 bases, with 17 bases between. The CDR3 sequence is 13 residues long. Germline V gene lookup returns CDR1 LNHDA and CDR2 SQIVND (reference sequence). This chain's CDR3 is CASSEIQGSVQFF. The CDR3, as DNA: TGTGCCAGTAGTGAAATACAGGGTTCGGTGCAGTTCTTC.

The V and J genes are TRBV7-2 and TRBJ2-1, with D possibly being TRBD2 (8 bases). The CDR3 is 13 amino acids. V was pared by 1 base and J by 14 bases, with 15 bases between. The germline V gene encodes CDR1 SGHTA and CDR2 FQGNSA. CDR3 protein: CASSLGGLGGEFF. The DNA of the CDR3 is TGTGCCAGCAGCTTAGGGGGACTAGGGGGCGAGTTCTTC.

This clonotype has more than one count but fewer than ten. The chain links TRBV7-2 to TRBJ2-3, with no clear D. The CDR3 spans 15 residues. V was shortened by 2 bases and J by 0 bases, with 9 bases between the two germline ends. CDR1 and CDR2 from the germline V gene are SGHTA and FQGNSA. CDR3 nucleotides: TGTGCCAGCAGCTTATTGCGAGGAAGCACAGATACGCAGTATTTT. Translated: CASSLLRGSTDTQYF.

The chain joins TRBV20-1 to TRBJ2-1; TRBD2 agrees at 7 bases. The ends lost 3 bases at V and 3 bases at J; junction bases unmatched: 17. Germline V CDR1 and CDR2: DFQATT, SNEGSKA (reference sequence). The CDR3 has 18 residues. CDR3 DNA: TGCAGTGCTAGCACCGAGCGGGACCCCATTCTGATCTACAATGAGCAGTTCTTC. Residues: CSASTERDPILIYNEQFF.

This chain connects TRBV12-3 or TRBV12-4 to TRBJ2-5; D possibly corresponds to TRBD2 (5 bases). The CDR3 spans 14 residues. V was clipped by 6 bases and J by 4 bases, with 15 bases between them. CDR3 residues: CASSPRGGVETQYF. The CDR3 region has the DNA TGTGCCAGCAGCCCTCGGGGTGGGGTAGAGACCCAGTACTTC.

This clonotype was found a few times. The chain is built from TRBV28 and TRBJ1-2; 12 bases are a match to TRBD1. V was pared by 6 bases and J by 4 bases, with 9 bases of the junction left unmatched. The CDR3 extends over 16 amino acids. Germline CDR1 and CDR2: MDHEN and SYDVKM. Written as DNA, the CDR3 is TGTGCCAGCAGCCTGGGACAGGGGGCCTTGGGCTATGGCTACACCTTC. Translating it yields CASSLGQGALGYGYTF.

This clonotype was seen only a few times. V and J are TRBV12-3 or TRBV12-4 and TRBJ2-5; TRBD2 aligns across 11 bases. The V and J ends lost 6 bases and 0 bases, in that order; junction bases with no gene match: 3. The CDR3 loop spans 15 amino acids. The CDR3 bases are TGTGCCAGCAGCCGACTAGCGGGGTACCAAGAGACCCAGTACTTC. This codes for CASSRLAGYQETQYF.

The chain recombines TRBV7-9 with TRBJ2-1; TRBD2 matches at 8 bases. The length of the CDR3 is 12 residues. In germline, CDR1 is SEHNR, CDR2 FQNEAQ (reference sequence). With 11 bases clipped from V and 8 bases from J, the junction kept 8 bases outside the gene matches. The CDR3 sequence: CAGSGGPHEQFF. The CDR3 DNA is TGTGCCGGATCGGGAGGGCCGCATGAGCAGTTCTTC. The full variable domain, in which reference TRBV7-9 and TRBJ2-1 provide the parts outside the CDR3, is DTGVSQNPRHKITKRGQNVTFRCDPISEHNRLYWYRQTLGQGPEFLTYFQNEAQLEKSRLLSDRFSAERPKGSFSTLEIQRTEQGDSAMYLCAGSGGPHEQFFGPGTRLTVL.

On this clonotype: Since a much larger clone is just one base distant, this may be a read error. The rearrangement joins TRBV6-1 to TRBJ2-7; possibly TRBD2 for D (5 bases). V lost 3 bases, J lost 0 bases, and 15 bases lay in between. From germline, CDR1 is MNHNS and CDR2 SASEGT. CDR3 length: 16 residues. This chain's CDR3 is CASSETNGIYSYEQYF. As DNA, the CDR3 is TGTGCCAGCAGTGAGACTAACGGGATCTACTCCTACGAGCAGTACTTC.

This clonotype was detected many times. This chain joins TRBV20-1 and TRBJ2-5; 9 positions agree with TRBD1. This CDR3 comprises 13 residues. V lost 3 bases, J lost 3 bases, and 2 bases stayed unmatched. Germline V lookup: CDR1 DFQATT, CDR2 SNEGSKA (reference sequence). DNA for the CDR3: TGCAGTGCTAGCCGGACAGGGGAAGAGACCCAGTACTTC. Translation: CSASRTGEETQYF.